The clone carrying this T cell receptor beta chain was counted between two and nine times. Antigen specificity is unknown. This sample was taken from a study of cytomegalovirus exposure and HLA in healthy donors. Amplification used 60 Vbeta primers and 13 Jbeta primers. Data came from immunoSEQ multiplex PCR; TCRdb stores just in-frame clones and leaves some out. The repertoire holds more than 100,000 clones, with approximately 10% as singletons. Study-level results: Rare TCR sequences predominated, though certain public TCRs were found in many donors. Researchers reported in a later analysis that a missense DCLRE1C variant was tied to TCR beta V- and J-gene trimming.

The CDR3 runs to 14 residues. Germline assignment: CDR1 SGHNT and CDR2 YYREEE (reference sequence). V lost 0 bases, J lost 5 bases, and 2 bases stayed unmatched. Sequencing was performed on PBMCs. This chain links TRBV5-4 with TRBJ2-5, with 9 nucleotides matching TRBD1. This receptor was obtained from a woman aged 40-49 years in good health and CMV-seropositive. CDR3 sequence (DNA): TGTGCCAGCAGCTTGGGACAGGGGGGGGAGACCCAGTACTTC. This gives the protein CASSLGQGGETQYF. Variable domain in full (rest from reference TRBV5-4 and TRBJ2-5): ETGVTQSPTHLIKTRGQQVTLRCSSQSGHNTVSWYQQALGQGPQFIFQYYREEENGRGNFPPRFSGLQFPNYSSELNVNALELDDSALYLCASSLGQGGETQYFGPGTRLLVL.